The clone carrying this TCR beta chain showed up just once. The source of the sample is a study of cytomegalovirus exposure and HLA in healthy donors. Study summary: Unique TCRs numbering about 85 million, obtained from HLA-typed donors, made up an early data release. Across 300 to 400 genotyped donors, around 80% landed in the Caucasian-associated ancestry cluster.

Donors had nominal health at sampling but likely had unrecorded immune exposures. 13 Jbeta primers and 60 Vbeta primers were used for the PCR. TCRdb's table, derived via immunoSEQ multiplex PCR, lists solely in-frame clones and lacks some. The repertoire holds around 91,000 clones, around 80% seen once, with approximately 4.4% in the top ten. Germline CDR1 and CDR2: SGHRS and YFSETQ. V shed 3 bases, J shed 5 bases, and the junction held 4 bases outside the gene matches. The CDR3 consists of 14 residues. This TCR derives from a male donor in good health and CMV-seropositive. The sample was PBMCs. The V gene is TRBV5-1, the J gene TRBJ2-7; 11 bases are shared with TRBD1. As DNA, the CDR3 is TGCGCCAGCAGCTGGGACAGGGGGAACAACGAGCAGTACTTC. Its translation: CASSWDRGNNEQYF.